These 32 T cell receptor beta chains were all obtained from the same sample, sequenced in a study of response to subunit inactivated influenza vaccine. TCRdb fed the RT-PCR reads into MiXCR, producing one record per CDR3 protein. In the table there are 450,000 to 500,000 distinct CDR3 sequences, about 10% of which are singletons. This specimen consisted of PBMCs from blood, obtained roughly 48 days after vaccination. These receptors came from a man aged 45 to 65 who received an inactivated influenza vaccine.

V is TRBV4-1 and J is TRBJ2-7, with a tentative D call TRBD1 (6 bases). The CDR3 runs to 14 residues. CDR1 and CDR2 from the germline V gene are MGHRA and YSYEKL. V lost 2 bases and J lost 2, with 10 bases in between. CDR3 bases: TGCGCCAGCAGCCAATCTGACAGGACCTACGAGCAGTACTTC. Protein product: CASSQSDRTYEQYF.

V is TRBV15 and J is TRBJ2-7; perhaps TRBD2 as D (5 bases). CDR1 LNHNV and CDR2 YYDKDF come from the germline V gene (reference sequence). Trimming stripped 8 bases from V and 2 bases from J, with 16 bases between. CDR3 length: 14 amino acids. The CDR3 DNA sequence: TGTGCCACCTCGGATGCGTACGGGGCCTACGAGCAGTACTTC. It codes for CATSDAYGAYEQYF.

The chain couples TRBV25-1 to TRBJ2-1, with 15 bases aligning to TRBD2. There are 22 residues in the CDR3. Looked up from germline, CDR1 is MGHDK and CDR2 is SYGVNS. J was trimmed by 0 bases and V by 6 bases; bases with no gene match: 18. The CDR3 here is CASRGQGSPGTSGRSSYNEQFF. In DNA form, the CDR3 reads TGTGCCAGCAGAGGCCAGGGTTCCCCAGGGACTAGCGGGAGGTCCTCCTACAATGAGCAGTTCTTC.

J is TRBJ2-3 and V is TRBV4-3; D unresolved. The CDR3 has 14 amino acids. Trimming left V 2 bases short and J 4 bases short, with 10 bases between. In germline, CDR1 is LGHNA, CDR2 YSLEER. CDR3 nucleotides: TGCGCCAGCAGCCAACAGATTAGCCCAGATACGCAGTATTTT. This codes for CASSQQISPDTQYF.

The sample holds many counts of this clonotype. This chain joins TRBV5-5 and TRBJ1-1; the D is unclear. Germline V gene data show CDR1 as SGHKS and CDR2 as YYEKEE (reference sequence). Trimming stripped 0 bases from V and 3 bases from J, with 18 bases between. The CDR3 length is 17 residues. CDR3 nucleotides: TGTGCCAGCAGCTTGGTTGGGGTTGAGATTGTAGACACTGAAGCTTTCTTT. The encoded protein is CASSLVGVEIVDTEAFF.

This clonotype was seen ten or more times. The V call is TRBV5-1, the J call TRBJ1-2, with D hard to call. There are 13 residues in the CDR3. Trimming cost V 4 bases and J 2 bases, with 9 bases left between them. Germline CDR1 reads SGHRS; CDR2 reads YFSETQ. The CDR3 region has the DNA TGCGCCAGCAGCCTTGCCAGCAACTATGGCTACACCTTC. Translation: CASSLASNYGYTF. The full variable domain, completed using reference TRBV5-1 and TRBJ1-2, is KAGVTQTPRYLIKTRGQQVTLSCSPISGHRSVSWYQQTPGQGLQFLFEYFSETQRNKGNFPGRFSGRQFSNSRSEMNVSTLELGDSALYLCASSLASNYGYTFGSGTRLTVV.

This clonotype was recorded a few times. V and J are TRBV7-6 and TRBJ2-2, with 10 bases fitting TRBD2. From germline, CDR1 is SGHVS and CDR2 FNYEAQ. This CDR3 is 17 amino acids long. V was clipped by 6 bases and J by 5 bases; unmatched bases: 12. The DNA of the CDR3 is TGTGCCAGCAGGCCCCTTTCTAGCGGGAGTAGGACCGGGGAGCTGTTTTTT. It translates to CASRPLSSGSRTGELFF.

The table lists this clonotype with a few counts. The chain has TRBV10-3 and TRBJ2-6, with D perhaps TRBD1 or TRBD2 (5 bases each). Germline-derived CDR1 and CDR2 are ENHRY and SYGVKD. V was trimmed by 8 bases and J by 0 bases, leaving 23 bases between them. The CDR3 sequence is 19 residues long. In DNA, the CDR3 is TGTGCCATCGGGTATTGGGTGGGGGATTTCATCTCTGGGGCCAACGTCCTGACTTTC. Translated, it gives CAIGYWVGDFISGANVLTF.

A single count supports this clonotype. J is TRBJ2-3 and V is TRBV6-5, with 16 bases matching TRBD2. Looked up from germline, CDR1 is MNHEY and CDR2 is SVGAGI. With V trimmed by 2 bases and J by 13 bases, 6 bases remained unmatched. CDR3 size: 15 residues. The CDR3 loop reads CASSYPGLAGGTEYF. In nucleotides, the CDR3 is TGTGCCAGCAGTTACCCGGGACTAGCGGGGGGGACAGAGTATTTT.

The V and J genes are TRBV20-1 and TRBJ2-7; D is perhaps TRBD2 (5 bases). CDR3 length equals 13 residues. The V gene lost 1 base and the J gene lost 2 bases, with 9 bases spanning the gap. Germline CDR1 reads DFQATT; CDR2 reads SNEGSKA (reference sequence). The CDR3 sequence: CSARVPSTYEQYF. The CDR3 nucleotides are TGCAGTGCTAGAGTCCCTAGCACCTACGAGCAGTACTTC.

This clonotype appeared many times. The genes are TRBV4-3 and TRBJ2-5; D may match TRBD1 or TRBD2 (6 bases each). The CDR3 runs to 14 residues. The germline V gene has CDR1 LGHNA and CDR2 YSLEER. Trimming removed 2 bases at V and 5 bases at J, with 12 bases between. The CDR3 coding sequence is TGCGCCAGCAGCCAACAGACAGGAGGGGAGACCCAGTACTTC. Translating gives CASSQQTGGETQYF.

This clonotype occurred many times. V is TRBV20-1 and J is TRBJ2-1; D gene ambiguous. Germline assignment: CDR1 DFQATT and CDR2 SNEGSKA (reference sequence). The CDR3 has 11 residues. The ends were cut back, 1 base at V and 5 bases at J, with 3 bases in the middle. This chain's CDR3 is CSARADNEQFF. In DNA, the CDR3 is TGCAGTGCTAGAGCGGACAATGAGCAGTTCTTC.

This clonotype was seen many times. DNA of the CDR3: TGTGCCAGCAGCTTGGGCGGGAACATTCAGTACTTC. Amino acid sequence: CASSLGGNIQYF. The rearrangement uses TRBV5-6 and TRBJ2-4, with D possibly matching TRBD2 (5 bases). CDR3 length: 12 amino acids. Between the trimmed V and J ends, which lost 0 bases and 7 bases, there was a span of 5 bases. Germline-derived CDR1 and CDR2 are SGHDT and YYEEEE. The full variable domain, its missing parts supplied by reference TRBV5-6 and TRBJ2-4, is DAGVTQSPTHLIKTRGQQVTLRCSPKSGHDTVSWYQQALGQGPQFIFQYYEEEERQRGNFPDRFSGHQFPNYSSELNVNALLLGDSALYLCASSLGGNIQYFGAGTRLSVL.

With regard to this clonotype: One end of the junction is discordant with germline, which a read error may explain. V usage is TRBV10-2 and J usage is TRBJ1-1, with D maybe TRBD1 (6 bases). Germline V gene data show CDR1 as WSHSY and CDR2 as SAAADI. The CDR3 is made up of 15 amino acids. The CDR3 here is CASRETGTTNTEASF. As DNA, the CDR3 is TGCGCCAGCAGAGAGACCGGGACAACAAACACTGAAGCTTCCTTT.

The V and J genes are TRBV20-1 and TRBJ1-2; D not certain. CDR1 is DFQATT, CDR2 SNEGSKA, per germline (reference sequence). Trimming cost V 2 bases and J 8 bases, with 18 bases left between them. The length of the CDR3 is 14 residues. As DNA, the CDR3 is TGCAGTGCTAGAATCCGGCAGACGCTCGAAGGCTACACCTTC. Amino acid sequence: CSARIRQTLEGYTF.

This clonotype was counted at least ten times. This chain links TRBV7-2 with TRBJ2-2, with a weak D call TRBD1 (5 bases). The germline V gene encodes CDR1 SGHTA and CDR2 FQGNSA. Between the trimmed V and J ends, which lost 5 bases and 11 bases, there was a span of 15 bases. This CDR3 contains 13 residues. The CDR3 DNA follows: TGTGCCAGCAGCACCGACAGCCACTCAGAGCTGTTTTTT. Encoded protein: CASSTDSHSELFF.

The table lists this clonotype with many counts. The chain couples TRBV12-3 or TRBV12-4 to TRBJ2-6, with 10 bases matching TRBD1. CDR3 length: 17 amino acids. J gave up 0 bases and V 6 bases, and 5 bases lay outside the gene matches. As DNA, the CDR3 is TGTGCCAGCAGCCCCGGGACAGGGGTCTCTGGGGCCAACGTCCTGACTTTC. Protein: CASSPGTGVSGANVLTF.

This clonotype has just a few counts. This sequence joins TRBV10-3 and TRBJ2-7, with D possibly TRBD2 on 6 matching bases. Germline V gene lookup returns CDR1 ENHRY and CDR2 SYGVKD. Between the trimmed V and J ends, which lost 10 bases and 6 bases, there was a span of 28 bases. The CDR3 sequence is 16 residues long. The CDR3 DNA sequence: TGTGCCAGCAGCCAGGGCTCGGGGGACTCACTGGGCGAGCAGTACTTC. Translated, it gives CASSQGSGDSLGEQYF.

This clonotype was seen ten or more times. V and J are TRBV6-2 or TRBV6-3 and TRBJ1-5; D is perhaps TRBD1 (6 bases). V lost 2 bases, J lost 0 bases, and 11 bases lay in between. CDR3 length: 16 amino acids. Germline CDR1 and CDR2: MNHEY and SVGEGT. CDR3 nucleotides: TGTGCCAGCAGTTACGGCGGGACACTTAGCAATCAGCCCCAGCATTTT. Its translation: CASSYGGTLSNQPQHF.

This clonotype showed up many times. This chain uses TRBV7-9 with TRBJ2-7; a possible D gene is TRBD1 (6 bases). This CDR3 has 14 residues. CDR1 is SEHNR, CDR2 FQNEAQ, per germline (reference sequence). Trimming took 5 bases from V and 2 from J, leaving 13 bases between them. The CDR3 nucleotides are TGTGCCAGCAGCGGCGACAGGTATCCCTACGAGCAGTACTTC. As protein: CASSGDRYPYEQYF.

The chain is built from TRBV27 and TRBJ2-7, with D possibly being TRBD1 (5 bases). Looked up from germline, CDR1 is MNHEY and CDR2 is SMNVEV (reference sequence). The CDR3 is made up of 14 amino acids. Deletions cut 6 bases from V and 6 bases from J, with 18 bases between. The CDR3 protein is CASSDSYTLGEQYF. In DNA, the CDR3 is TGTGCCAGCAGCGACAGTTACACCCTAGGCGAGCAGTACTTC.

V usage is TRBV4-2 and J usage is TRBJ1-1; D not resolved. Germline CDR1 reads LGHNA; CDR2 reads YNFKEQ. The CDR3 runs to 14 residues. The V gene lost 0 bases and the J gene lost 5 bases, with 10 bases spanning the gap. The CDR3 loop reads CASSQDRGKTEAFF. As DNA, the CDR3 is TGTGCCAGCAGCCAAGATCGCGGGAAGACTGAAGCTTTCTTT.

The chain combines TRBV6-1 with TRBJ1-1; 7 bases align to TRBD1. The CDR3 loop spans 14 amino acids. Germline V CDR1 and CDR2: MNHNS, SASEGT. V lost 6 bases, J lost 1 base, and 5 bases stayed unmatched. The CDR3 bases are TGTGCCAGCAGGACGACAGGGAAGAACACTGAAGCTTTCTTT. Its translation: CASRTTGKNTEAFF.

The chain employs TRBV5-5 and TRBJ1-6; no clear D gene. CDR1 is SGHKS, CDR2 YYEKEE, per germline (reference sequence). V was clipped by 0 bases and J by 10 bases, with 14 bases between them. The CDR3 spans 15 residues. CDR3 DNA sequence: TGTGCCAGCAGCTTGGGGGCAGTCCACGGGTCACCCCTCCACTTT. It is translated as CASSLGAVHGSPLHF.

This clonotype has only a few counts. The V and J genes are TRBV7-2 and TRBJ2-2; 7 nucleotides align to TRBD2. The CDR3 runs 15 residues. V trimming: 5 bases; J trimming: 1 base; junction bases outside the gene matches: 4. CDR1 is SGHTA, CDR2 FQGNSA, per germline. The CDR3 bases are TGTGCCAGCAGCCCTAGCGGACTGAACACCGGGGAGCTGTTTTTT. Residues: CASSPSGLNTGELFF. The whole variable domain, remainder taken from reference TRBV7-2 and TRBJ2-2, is GAGVSQSPSNKVTEKGKDVELRCDPISGHTALYWYRQSLGQGLEFLIYFQGNSAPDKSGLPSDRFSAERTGGSVSTLTIQRTQQEDSAVYLCASSPSGLNTGELFFGEGSRLTVL.

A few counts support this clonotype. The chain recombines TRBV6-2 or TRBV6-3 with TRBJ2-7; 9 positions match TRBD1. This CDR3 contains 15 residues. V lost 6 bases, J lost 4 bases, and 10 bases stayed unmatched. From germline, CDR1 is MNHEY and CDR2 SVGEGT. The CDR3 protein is CASRRDREKKYEQYF. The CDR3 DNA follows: TGTGCCAGCAGAAGGGACAGGGAGAAAAAGTACGAGCAGTACTTC.

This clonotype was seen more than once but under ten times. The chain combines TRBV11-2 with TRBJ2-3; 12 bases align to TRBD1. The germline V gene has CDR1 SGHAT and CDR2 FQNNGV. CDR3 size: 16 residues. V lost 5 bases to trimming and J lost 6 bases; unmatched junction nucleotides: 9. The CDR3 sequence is CASSRSGTGGSDTQYF. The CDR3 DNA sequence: TGTGCCAGCAGCCGTTCCGGGACAGGGGGCTCGGATACGCAGTATTTT.

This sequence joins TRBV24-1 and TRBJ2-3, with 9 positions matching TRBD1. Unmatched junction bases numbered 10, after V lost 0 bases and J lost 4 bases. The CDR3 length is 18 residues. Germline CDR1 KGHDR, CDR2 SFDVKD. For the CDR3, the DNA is TGTGCCACCAGTGATTTGCAACACGGACAGGGGATTTCAGATACGCAGTATTTT. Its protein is CATSDLQHGQGISDTQYF.

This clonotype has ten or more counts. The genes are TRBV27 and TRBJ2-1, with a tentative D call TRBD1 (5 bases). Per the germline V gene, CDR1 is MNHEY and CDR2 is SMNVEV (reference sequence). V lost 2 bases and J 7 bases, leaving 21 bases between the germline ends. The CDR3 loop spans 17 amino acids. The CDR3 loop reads CASSLLGRDEIPNEQFF. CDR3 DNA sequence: TGTGCCAGCAGTTTACTCGGCAGGGATGAAATCCCAAATGAGCAGTTCTTC.

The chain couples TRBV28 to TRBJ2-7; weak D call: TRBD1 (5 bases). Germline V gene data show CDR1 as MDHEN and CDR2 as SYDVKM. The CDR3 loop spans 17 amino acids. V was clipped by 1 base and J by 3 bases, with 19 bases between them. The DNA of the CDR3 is TGTGCCAGCAGTTTATTGGGCGTTGGTAAGGGGAACTACGAGCAGTACTTC. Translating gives CASSLLGVGKGNYEQYF.

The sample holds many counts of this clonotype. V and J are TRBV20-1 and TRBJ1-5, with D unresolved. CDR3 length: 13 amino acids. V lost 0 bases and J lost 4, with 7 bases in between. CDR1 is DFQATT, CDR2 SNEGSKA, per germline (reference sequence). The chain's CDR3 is CSARDARNQPQHF. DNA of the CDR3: TGCAGTGCTAGAGATGCTAGGAATCAGCCCCAGCATTTT.

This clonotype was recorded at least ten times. CDR3 region: CASSSPPDEFHSNQPQHF. The CDR3 DNA reads as TGTGCCAGCAGTTCACCCCCGGACGAATTCCATAGCAATCAGCCCCAGCATTTT. The gene calls are TRBV6-5 and TRBJ1-5; D remains unclear. The CDR3 consists of 18 residues. V was pared by 4 bases and J by 0 bases, with 19 bases between. Germline CDR1 is MNHEY and CDR2 is SVGAGI.